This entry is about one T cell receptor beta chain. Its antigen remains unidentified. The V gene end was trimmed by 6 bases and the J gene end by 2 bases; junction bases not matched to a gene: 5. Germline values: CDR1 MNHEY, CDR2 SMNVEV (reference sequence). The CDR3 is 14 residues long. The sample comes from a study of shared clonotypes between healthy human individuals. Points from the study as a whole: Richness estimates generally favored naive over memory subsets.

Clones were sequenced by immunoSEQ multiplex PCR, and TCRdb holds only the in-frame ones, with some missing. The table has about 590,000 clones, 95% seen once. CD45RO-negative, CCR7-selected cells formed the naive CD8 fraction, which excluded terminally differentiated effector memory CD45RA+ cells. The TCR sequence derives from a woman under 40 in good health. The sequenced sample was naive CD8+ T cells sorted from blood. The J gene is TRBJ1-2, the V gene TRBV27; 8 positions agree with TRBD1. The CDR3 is CASSPDRGNYGYTF. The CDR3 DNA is TGTGCCAGCAGCCCAGACAGGGGCAACTATGGCTACACCTTC.